This paragraph covers one T cell receptor beta chain sequence. As handled by the study authors: Estimated nucleated cell counts came from reference gene primer amplification. This table comes from immunoSEQ multiplex PCR, and its TCRdb copy is limited to in-frame clones, with some not included. The V and J calls and clone size are taken from that table; D and trimming were inferred from the DNA. The sample includes about 170,000 clones, 80% to 85% of them seen just once. This sample was included in a study of blood T cell repertoires in COVID-19. Study information: Samples representing acute and convalescent COVID-19 were sourced from the United States, Italy and Spain. Nucleic acid was either cDNA or gDNA, and it came from T cells, B-cell-depleted T cells, or PBMCs.

V dropped 4 bases and J dropped 8 bases, with 20 bases sitting between them. The CDR3 has 16 residues. Germline V gene sequence: CDR1 KGHSH, CDR2 LQKENI. The sequenced sample was peripheral blood. The rearrangement joins TRBV18 to TRBJ1-4; a weak D match, TRBD1 (5 bases). The source is a man between 65 and 79 years old with active or convalescent COVID-19. The CDR3 region is CASSQGQPSLSEKLFF. The CDR3 coding sequence is TGTGCCAGCTCACAGGGGCAGCCCTCACTCAGCGAAAAACTGTTTTTT.